These T cell receptor beta chains were read from a single sample in a study of blood T cells in healthy people across ages. TCRdb re-called the 5' RACE reads with MiXCR, one entry per CDR3 protein. The data hold 350,000 to 450,000 distinct CDR3 sequences, with approximately 47% observed a single time. Sequencing used blood. These receptors were taken from a man aged 55 to 70 in good health. Each CDR3 is given with its conserved first and last residue. The D gene is left open where the match is weak. Clone size appears in some rows only: once, few, many, or a class for an expanded clone.

v_gene: TRBV6-1; j_gene: TRBJ1-6; d_gene: .; abundance: .; CDR3aa: CASSEGSSQNSPLHF; CDR3nt: TGTGCCAGCAGTGAAGGGAGTAGCCAGAATTCACCCCTCCACTTT
v_gene: TRBV20-1; j_gene: TRBJ2-7; d_gene: .; abundance: .; CDR3aa: CSAYYHAPREQYF; CDR3nt: TGCAGTGCTTATTACCACGCACCCAGGGAGCAGTACTTC
v_gene: TRBV4-3; j_gene: TRBJ2-1; d_gene: TRBD2; abundance: few; CDR3aa: CASSQAGGQGYNEQFF; CDR3nt: TGCGCCAGCAGCCAAGCGGGGGGTCAAGGGTACAATGAGCAGTTCTTC
v_gene: TRBV10-3; j_gene: TRBJ2-3; d_gene: TRBD2; abundance: .; CDR3aa: CATTEGLAGTGDTQYF; CDR3nt: TGTGCCACCACGGAGGGACTAGCGGGGACGGGGGATACGCAGTATTTT
v_gene: TRBV12-3/TRBV12-4; j_gene: TRBJ2-5; d_gene: TRBD2; abundance: few; CDR3aa: CASRSTSGGQYF; CDR3nt: TGTGCCAGCAGATCGACTAGCGGGGGCCAGTACTTC
v_gene: TRBV29-1; j_gene: TRBJ2-3; d_gene: .; abundance: .; CDR3aa: CSAAGSTDTQYF; CDR3nt: TGCAGCGCTGCAGGTAGCACAGATACGCAGTATTTT
v_gene: TRBV27; j_gene: TRBJ2-5; d_gene: .; abundance: .; CDR3aa: CASSFSWVGQETQYF; CDR3nt: TGTGCCAGCAGTTTTTCCTGGGTAGGCCAAGAGACCCAGTACTTC
v_gene: TRBV18; j_gene: TRBJ2-5; d_gene: TRBD2; abundance: .; CDR3aa: CASSPPAWDSGRETQYF; CDR3nt: TGTGCCAGCTCACCACCGGCGTGGGATAGCGGGAGAGAGACCCAGTACTTC
v_gene: TRBV14; j_gene: TRBJ1-2; d_gene: .; abundance: .; CDR3aa: CASSQDPGLLSYGYTF; CDR3nt: TGTGCCAGCAGCCAAGATCCTGGACTTTTGTCCTATGGCTACACCTTC
v_gene: TRBV29-1; j_gene: TRBJ2-4; d_gene: .; abundance: .; CDR3aa: CSVVLSYNIQYF; CDR3nt: TGCAGCGTTGTTCTGAGTTACAACATTCAGTACTTC
v_gene: TRBV7-9; j_gene: TRBJ2-2; d_gene: .; abundance: .; CDR3aa: CASSFGFGELFF; CDR3nt: TGTGCCAGCAGCTTCGGGTTTGGGGAGCTGTTTTTT
v_gene: TRBV9; j_gene: TRBJ2-1; d_gene: .; abundance: .; CDR3aa: CASSPLSLLYNEQFF; CDR3nt: TGTGCCAGCAGCCCTCTTTCTCTACTCTACAATGAGCAGTTCTTC
v_gene: TRBV7-2; j_gene: TRBJ2-7; d_gene: TRBD2; abundance: few; CDR3aa: CASSPRLAAYEQYF; CDR3nt: TGTGCCAGCAGCCCCAGACTAGCGGCTTACGAGCAGTACTTC
v_gene: TRBV9; j_gene: TRBJ2-1; d_gene: TRBD2; abundance: .; CDR3aa: CASSVVAGGSNEQFF; CDR3nt: TGTGCCAGCAGCGTAGTAGCGGGGGGTAGCAATGAGCAGTTCTTC
v_gene: TRBV11-1; j_gene: TRBJ1-4; d_gene: .; abundance: .; CDR3aa: CASTLPREEKLFF; CDR3nt: TGTGCCAGCACACTCCCTAGGGAAGAAAAACTGTTTTTT
v_gene: TRBV27; j_gene: TRBJ2-1; d_gene: .; abundance: once; CDR3aa: CASSRARGDSYNEQFF; CDR3nt: TGTGCCAGCAGTAGGGCCCGGGGTGACTCCTACAATGAGCAGTTCTTC
v_gene: TRBV15; j_gene: TRBJ2-5; d_gene: .; abundance: few; CDR3aa: CATSRTYQETQYF; CDR3nt: TGTGCCACCAGCCGGACGTACCAAGAGACCCAGTACTTC
v_gene: TRBV7-6; j_gene: TRBJ2-7; d_gene: TRBD1; abundance: few; CDR3aa: CASSVGDRLTEQYF; CDR3nt: TGTGCCAGCAGCGTAGGGGACAGGTTGACCGAGCAGTACTTC
v_gene: TRBV4-2; j_gene: TRBJ2-7; d_gene: TRBD1; abundance: .; CDR3aa: CASSQDGGTGSSYEQYF; CDR3nt: TGTGCCAGCAGCCAAGATGGTGGGACAGGGAGCTCCTACGAGCAGTACTTC
v_gene: TRBV11-3; j_gene: TRBJ2-1; d_gene: TRBD2; abundance: few; CDR3aa: CASSSSGTSVDEQFF; CDR3nt: TGTGCCAGCAGCTCTTCCGGGACTAGTGTGGATGAGCAGTTCTTC
v_gene: TRBV20-1; j_gene: TRBJ2-3; d_gene: TRBD2; abundance: .; CDR3aa: CSAQTQGGARVKKDTQYF; CDR3nt: TGCAGTGCCCAAACCCAGGGAGGGGCGAGAGTAAAGAAGGATACGCAGTATTTT
v_gene: TRBV20-1; j_gene: TRBJ2-3; d_gene: .; abundance: .; CDR3aa: CSARVEGTDTQYF; CDR3nt: TGCAGTGCTAGAGTGGAGGGGACCGATACGCAGTATTTT
v_gene: TRBV12-5; j_gene: TRBJ2-7; d_gene: TRBD1; abundance: few; CDR3aa: CASGLALTGDRDEQYF; CDR3nt: TGTGCTAGTGGTTTGGCCCTCACAGGGGATCGCGACGAGCAGTACTTC
v_gene: TRBV20-1; j_gene: TRBJ1-2; d_gene: .; abundance: .; CDR3aa: CSAPKGGYTF; CDR3nt: TGCAGTGCTCCGAAGGGAGGCTACACCTTC
v_gene: TRBV28; j_gene: TRBJ2-5; d_gene: TRBD2; abundance: .; CDR3aa: CASSSSLAGGEETQYF; CDR3nt: TGTGCCAGCAGTTCAAGCCTAGCGGGAGGGGAGGAGACCCAGTACTTC
v_gene: TRBV10-3; j_gene: TRBJ2-1; d_gene: TRBD1; abundance: once; CDR3aa: CAISPGQGGYNERFF; CDR3nt: TGTGCCATCAGTCCGGGACAGGGTGGGTACAATGAGCGGTTCTTC
v_gene: TRBV2; j_gene: TRBJ2-3; d_gene: .; abundance: .; CDR3aa: CASSGLFPRGTDTQYF; CDR3nt: TGTGCCAGCAGTGGACTCTTTCCAAGGGGCACAGATACGCAGTATTTT
v_gene: TRBV12-5; j_gene: TRBJ2-5; d_gene: TRBD2; abundance: few; CDR3aa: CASGLASGGRETQYF; CDR3nt: TGTGCTAGTGGTTTGGCTAGCGGGGGGCGGGAGACCCAGTACTTC
v_gene: TRBV5-1; j_gene: TRBJ2-7; d_gene: TRBD1; abundance: .; CDR3aa: CASSWDRDEQYF; CDR3nt: TGCGCCAGCAGCTGGGACAGGGACGAGCAGTACTTC
v_gene: TRBV20-1; j_gene: TRBJ1-2; d_gene: TRBD1; abundance: .; CDR3aa: CSPPRQGALGYTF; CDR3nt: TGCAGTCCCCCCCGGCAGGGGGCCCTTGGCTACACCTTC
v_gene: TRBV7-4; j_gene: TRBJ2-7; d_gene: .; abundance: once; CDR3aa: CASSPGLLLSYEQYF; CDR3nt: TGTGCCAGCAGCCCGGGACTTCTACTCTCCTACGAGCAGTACTTC
v_gene: TRBV12-3/TRBV12-4; j_gene: TRBJ2-1; d_gene: .; abundance: .; CDR3aa: CASSVLDISEQFF; CDR3nt: TGTGCCAGCAGTGTATTGGACATTAGTGAGCAGTTCTTC
v_gene: TRBV29-1; j_gene: TRBJ2-1; d_gene: .; abundance: .; CDR3aa: CSVPEGLIDYEQFF; CDR3nt: TGCAGCGTCCCGGAAGGGTTGATAGACTATGAGCAGTTCTTC